A single T cell receptor (beta chain) is shown here with its context. The CDR3 ends on some other residue instead of the conserved phenylalanine or tryptophan, so this is likely a read error. It is unclear where the CDR3 begins or ends on the DNA, so no DNA is shown, and the CDR3 is as TCRdb lists it. Profiling relied on immunoSEQ multiplex PCR, and the TCRdb table lists in-frame clones only, not all of them. In the table there are a few hundred thousand clones, around nine tenths of which are singletons. These data come from a study of blood T cell repertoires in COVID-19. The CDR3 has 11 amino acids, counting both end residues. Looked up from germline, CDR1 is KGHDR and CDR2 is SFDVKD.

The rearrangement uses TRBV24-1 and TRBJ1-1. This TCR was recovered from a man aged 35 to 55 who had recovered from COVID-19. The source material was peripheral blood. CDR3 loop: CATSHKGWGDL.